In its sample, the clone carrying this TCR beta chain was seen once. The CDR3 totals 16 residues. The trim removed 0 bases at V and 8 bases at J, leaving 9 bases unmatched. Germline-derived CDR1 and CDR2 are MNHEY and SMNVEV (reference sequence). The sample originates from a study of blood T cell repertoires in COVID-19. Overall study: COVID-19 samples, acute and convalescent, were from the United States, Italy and Spain. T cells, B-cell-depleted T cells, or PBMCs supplied cDNA or gDNA.

As handled by the study authors: Scientists estimated how many nucleated cells there were by amplifying reference gene primers. Here immunoSEQ multiplex PCR was the method, and the copy in TCRdb shows in-frame clones only, minus some. V and J calls and clone size follow that table, whereas D and trimming were derived from the DNA. The sample holds a few hundred thousand clones, 85% seen once. This chain joins TRBV27 and TRBJ1-3, with TRBD1 identical over 8 bases. The sequence was obtained from a woman between 18 and 30 years old with acute or convalescent COVID-19. The sequencing sample was made of peripheral blood. In DNA form, the CDR3 reads TGTGCCAGCAGTTTATCGGACAGGGAGGTTGATGACACCATATATTTT. Encoded protein: CASSLSDREVDDTIYF.